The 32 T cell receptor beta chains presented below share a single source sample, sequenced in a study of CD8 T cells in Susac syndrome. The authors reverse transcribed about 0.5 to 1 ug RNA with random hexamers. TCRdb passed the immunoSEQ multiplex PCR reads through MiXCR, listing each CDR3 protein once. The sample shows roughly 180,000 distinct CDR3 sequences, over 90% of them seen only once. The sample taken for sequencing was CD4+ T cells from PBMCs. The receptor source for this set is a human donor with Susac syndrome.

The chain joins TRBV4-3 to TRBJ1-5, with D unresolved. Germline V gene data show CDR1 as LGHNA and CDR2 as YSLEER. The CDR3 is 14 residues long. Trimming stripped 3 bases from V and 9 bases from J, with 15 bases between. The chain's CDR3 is CASSHESQAGPQHF. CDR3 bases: TGCGCCAGCAGCCATGAGAGTCAGGCTGGGCCCCAGCATTTT.

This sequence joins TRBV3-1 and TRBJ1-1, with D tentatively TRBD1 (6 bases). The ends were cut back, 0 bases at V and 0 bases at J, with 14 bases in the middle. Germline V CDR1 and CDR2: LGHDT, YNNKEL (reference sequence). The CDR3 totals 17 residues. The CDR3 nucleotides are TGTGCCAGCAGCCAAGATTCCCGGGACACCATGAACACTGAAGCTTTCTTT. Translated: CASSQDSRDTMNTEAFF.

The CDR3, as DNA: TGTGCCAGCAGCCGCTCCGGGGGCGCGGGGTCTGGCTACACCTTC. Protein sequence: CASSRSGGAGSGYTF. The chain is built from TRBV12-3 or TRBV12-4 and TRBJ1-2; D might be TRBD1 (6 bases). Trimming pared 6 bases from V and 7 bases from J, leaving 21 bases between. The CDR3 loop spans 15 amino acids.

The CDR3 loop reads CASRTLSAYEQYF. In DNA, the CDR3 is TGTGCCAGCAGAACCCTATCAGCCTACGAGCAGTACTTC. The chain employs TRBV6-5 and TRBJ2-7, with D uncertain. The germline gives CDR1 MNHEY, CDR2 SVGAGI. There are 13 residues in the CDR3. The V gene lost 6 bases and the J gene lost 2 bases, with 11 bases spanning the gap.

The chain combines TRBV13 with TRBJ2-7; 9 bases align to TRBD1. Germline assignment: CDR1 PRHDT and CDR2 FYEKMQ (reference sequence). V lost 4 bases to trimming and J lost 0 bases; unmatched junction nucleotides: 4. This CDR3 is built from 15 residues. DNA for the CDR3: TGTGCCAGCAGCTCACAGGGGGCGGCCTCCTACGAGCAGTACTTC. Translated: CASSSQGAASYEQYF.

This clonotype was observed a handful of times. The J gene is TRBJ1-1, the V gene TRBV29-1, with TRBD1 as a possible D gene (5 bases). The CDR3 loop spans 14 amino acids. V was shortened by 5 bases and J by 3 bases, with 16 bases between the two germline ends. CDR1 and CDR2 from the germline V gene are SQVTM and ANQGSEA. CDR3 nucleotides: TGCAGCGTTTGGAGGGGCGGCCTGGACACTGAAGCTTTCTTT. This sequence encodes CSVWRGGLDTEAFF. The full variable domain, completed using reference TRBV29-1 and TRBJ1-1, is SAVISQKPSRDICQRGTSLTIQCQVDSQVTMMFWYRQQPGQSLTLIATANQGSEATYESGFVIDKFPISRPNLTFSTLTVSNMSPEDSSIYLCSVWRGGLDTEAFFGQGTRLTVV.

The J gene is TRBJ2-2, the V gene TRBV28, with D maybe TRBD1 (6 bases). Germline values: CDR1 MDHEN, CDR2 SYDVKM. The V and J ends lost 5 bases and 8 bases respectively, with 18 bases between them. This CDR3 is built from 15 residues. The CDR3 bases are TGTGCCAGCAGTCTCCTCGACTCAGGGGCGGGGGAGCTGTTTTTT. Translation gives CASSLLDSGAGELFF.

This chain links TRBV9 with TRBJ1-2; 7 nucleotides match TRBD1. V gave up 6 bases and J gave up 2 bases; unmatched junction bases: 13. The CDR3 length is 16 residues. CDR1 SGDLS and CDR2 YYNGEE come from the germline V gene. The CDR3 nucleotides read TGTGCCAGCACCCGGACAGGCCGTACACTAAACTATGGCTACACCTTC. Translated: CASTRTGRTLNYGYTF.

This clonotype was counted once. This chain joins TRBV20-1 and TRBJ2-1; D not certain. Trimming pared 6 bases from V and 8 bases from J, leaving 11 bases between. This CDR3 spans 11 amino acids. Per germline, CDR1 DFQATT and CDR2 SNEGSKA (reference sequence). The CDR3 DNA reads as TGCAGTGCAAACCCGAAAGATGAGCAGTTCTTC. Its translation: CSANPKDEQFF.

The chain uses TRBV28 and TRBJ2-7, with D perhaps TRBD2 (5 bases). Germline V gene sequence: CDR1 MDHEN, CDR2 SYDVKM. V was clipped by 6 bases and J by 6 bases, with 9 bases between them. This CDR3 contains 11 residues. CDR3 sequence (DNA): TGTGCCAGCAGCCGACTACCCGAGCAGTACTTC. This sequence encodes CASSRLPEQYF.

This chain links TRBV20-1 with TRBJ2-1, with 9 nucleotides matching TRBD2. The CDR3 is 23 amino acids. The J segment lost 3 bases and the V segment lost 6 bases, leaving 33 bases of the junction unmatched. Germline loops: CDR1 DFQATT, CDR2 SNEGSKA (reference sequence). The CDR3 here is CSAKDETQRLAAKPRGNYNEQFF. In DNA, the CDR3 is TGCAGTGCAAAGGATGAGACGCAGAGACTAGCGGCAAAACCAAGAGGAAACTACAATGAGCAGTTCTTC.

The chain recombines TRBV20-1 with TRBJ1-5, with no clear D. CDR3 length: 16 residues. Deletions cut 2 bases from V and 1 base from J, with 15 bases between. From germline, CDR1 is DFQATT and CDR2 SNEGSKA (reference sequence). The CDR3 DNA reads TGCAGTGCTAGATACCAAGGTTACAGAAGCAATCAGCCCCAGCATTTT. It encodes CSARYQGYRSNQPQHF.

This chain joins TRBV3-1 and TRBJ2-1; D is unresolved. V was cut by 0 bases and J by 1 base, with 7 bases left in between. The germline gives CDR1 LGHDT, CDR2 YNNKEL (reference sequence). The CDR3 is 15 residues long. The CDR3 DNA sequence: TGTGCCAGCAGCCAAGATCTGTTGTCCTACAATGAGCAGTTCTTC. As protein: CASSQDLLSYNEQFF.

CDR3 in amino acids: CSAAQGTTELYEQYF. The CDR3 DNA follows: TGCAGTGCAGCTCAGGGAACCACAGAACTCTACGAGCAGTACTTC. This chain links TRBV20-1 with TRBJ2-7; D is perhaps TRBD1 (5 bases). V lost 6 bases, J lost 3 bases, and 21 bases lay in between. The V gene's germline CDR1 is DFQATT and CDR2 SNEGSKA (reference sequence). This CDR3 spans 15 amino acids.

This CDR3 is CASSPRQGDSNQPQHF. Here the CDR3 DNA reads TGTGCCAGCTCACCACGACAGGGAGATAGCAATCAGCCCCAGCATTTT. This chain links TRBV18 with TRBJ1-5, with TRBD1 identical over 7 bases. J gave up 0 bases and V 1 base, and 3 bases lay outside the gene matches. The CDR3 covers 16 residues. Per germline, CDR1 KGHSH and CDR2 LQKENI.

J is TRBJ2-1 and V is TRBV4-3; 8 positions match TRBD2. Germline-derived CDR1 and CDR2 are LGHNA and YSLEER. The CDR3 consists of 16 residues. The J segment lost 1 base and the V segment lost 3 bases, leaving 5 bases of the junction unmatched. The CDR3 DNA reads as TGCGCCAGCAGCCAGAGAGCGGGAGAGTCCTACAATGAGCAGTTCTTC. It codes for CASSQRAGESYNEQFF.

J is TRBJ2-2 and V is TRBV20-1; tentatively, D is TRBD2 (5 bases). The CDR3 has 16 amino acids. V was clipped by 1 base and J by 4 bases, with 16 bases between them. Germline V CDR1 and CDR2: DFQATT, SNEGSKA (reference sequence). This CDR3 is CSARGPGTAATGELFF. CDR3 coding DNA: TGCAGTGCTAGAGGGCCGGGAACAGCGGCCACCGGGGAGCTGTTTTTT.

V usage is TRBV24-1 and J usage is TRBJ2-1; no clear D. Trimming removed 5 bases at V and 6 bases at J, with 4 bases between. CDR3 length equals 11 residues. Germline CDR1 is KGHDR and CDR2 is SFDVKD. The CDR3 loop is CATSGSNEQFF. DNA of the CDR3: TGTGCCACCAGTGGTTCCAATGAGCAGTTCTTC.

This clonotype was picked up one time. CDR3 in amino acids: CASSPVRASGKAKNIQYF. CDR3 in DNA: TGTGCCAGCAGCCCCGTGAGGGCTAGCGGGAAAGCCAAAAACATTCAGTACTTC. The chain employs TRBV7-2 and TRBJ2-4, with 9 bases fitting TRBD2. This CDR3 has 18 residues. Trimming at V came to 5 bases and at J to 0 bases, leaving 11 bases not matched to a gene. Germline CDR1 SGHTA, CDR2 FQGNSA.

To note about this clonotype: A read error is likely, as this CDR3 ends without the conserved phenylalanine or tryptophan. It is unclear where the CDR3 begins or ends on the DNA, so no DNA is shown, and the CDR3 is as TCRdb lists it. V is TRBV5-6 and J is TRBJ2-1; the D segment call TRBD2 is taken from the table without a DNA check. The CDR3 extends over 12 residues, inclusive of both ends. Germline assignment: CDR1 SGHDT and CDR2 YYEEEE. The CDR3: CASSLTSGMVVV.

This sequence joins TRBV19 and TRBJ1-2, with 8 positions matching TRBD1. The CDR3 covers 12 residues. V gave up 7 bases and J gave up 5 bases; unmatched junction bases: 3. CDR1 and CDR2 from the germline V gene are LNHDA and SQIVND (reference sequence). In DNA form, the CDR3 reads TGTGCCAGTACAGGGACAGGTTATGGCTACACCTTC. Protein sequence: CASTGTGYGYTF.

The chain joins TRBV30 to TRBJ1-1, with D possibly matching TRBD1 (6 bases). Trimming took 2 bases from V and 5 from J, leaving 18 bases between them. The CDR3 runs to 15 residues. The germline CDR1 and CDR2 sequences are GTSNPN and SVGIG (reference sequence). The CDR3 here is CAWSRLQGGKTEAFF. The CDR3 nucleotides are TGTGCCTGGAGTCGGCTACAGGGCGGGAAGACTGAAGCTTTCTTT. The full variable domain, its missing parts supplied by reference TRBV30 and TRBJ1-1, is SQTIHQWPATLVQPVGSPLSLECTVEGTSNPNLYWYRQAAGRGLQLLFYSVGIGQISSEVPQNLSASRPQDRQFILSSKKLLLSDSGFYLCAWSRLQGGKTEAFFGQGTRLTVV.

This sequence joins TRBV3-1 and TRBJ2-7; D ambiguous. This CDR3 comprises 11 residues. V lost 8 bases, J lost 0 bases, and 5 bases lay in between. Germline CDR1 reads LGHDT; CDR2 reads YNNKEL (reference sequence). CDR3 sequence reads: CASGPSYEQYF. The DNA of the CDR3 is TGTGCCAGCGGGCCCTCCTACGAGCAGTACTTC.

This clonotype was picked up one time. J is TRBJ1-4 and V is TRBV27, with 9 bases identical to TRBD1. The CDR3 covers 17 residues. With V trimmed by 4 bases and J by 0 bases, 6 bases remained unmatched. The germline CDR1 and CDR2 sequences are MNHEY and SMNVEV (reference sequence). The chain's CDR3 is CASSSGQGQSTNEKLFF. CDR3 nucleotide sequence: TGTGCCAGCAGTTCCGGACAGGGGCAATCAACTAATGAAAAACTGTTTTTT.

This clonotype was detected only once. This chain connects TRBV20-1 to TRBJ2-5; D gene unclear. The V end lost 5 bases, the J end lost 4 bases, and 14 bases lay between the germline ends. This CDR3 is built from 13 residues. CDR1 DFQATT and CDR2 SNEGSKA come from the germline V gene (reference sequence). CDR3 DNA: TGCAGTGCTCGAGGTATCAGCACAGAGACCCAGTACTTC. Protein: CSARGISTETQYF.

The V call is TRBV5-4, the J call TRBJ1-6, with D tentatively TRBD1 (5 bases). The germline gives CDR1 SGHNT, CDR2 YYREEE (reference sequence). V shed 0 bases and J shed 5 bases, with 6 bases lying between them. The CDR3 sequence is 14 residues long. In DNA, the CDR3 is TGTGCCAGCAGCTTGGGACAGAATAATTCACCCCTCCACTTT. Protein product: CASSLGQNNSPLHF.

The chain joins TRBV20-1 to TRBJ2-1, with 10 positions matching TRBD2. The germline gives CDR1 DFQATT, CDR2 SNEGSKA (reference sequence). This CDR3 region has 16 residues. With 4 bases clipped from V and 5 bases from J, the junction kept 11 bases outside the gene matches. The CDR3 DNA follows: TGCAGTGCTAAGCCGCCTCTAGCGGGAGTTGACAATGAGCAGTTCTTC. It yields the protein CSAKPPLAGVDNEQFF.

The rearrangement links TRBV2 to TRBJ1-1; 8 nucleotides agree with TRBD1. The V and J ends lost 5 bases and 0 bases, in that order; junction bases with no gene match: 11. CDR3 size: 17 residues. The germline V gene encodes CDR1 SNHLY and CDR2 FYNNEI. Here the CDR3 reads CASSLHRGGSVNTEAFF. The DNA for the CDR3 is TGTGCCAGCAGTCTACACAGGGGGGGGTCAGTGAACACTGAAGCTTTCTTT.

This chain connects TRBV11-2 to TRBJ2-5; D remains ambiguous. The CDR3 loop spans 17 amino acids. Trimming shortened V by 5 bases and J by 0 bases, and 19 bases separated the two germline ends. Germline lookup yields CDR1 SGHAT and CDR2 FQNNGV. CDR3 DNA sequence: TGTGCCAGCAGCCCGAGGTTAGCCGGAGAACACCAAGAGACCCAGTACTTC. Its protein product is CASSPRLAGEHQETQYF. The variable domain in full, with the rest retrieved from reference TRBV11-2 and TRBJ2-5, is EAGVAQSPRYKIIEKRQSVAFWCNPISGHATLYWYQQILGQGPKLLIQFQNNGVVDDSQLPKDRFSAERLKGVDSTLKIQPAKLEDSAVYLCASSPRLAGEHQETQYFGPGTRLLVL.

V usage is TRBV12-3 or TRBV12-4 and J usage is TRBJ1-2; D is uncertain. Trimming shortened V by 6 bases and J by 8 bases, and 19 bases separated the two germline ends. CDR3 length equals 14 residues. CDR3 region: CASRLRSQAGGYTF. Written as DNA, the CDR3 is TGTGCCAGCAGGCTAAGGTCCCAGGCAGGCGGCTACACCTTC.

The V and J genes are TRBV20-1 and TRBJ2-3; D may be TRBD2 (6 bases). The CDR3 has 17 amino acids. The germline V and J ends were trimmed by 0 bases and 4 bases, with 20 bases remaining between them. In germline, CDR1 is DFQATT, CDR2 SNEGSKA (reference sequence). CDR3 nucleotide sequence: TGCAGTGCTAGAGATCTTAGACGGGCGGGGCGCCCAGATACGCAGTATTTT. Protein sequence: CSARDLRRAGRPDTQYF.

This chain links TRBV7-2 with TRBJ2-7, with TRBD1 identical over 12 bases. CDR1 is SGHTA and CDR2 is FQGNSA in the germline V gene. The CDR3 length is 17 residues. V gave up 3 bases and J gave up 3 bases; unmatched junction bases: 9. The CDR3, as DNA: TGTGCCAGCAGCTTGCGGTCCGGGACAGGGGGCTTCTACGAGCAGTACTTC. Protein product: CASSLRSGTGGFYEQYF.